This passage covers 7 T cell receptor beta chains from one sample sequenced in a study of T cell responses to AZD1222 COVID-19 vaccine. Clones were read by immunoSEQ multiplex PCR, and TCRdb kept only the in-frame ones, dropping some. The table shows tens of thousands of clones, with just over 90% occurring only once. Sequenced material: peripheral blood, taken on day 0 of AZD1222 vaccination. These receptors all stem from an adult in good health.

This chain connects TRBV6-5 to TRBJ2-3; D not certain. Per the germline V gene, CDR1 is MNHEY and CDR2 is SVGAGI. V lost 6 bases to trimming and J lost 6 bases, with 16 bases between them. This CDR3 contains 14 residues. In DNA form, the CDR3 reads TGTGCCAGCAGCATAATTATGTCCGGGGATACGCAGTATTTT. This sequence encodes CASSIIMSGDTQYF.

The chain joins TRBV5-1 to TRBJ2-7; TRBD1 aligns across 7 bases. Germline V lookup: CDR1 SGHRS, CDR2 YFSETQ. CDR3 length: 15 residues. V lost 0 bases and J lost 11; bases outside the gene matches: 14. The DNA of the CDR3 is TGCGCCAGCAGCTTGGATGGGACAGTCCCTTTGGGGGAGTACTTC. This translates into CASSLDGTVPLGEYF.

The chain links TRBV4-2 to TRBJ2-1; 8 bases align to TRBD2. Losses at the gene ends were 0 bases for V and 6 bases for J; bases not matched to a gene: 10. Germline CDR1 LGHNA, CDR2 YNFKEQ. The CDR3 contains 17 residues. The DNA for the CDR3 is TGTGCCAGCAGCCAAGATAGACTAGCGTCGGGGCTCAATGAGCAGTTCTTC. Translated, it gives CASSQDRLASGLNEQFF.

The gene calls are TRBV5-6 and TRBJ1-6; D remains ambiguous. Germline-derived CDR1 and CDR2 are SGHDT and YYEEEE. The CDR3 spans 12 residues. Trimming pared 2 bases from V and 9 bases from J, leaving 6 bases between. CDR3 nucleotide sequence: TGTGCCAGCAGCTTACTTAGTTCACCCCTCCACTTT. It is translated as CASSLLSSPLHF.

This clone has only one observation. This chain uses TRBV27 with TRBJ1-5; perhaps TRBD1 as D (5 bases). Germline values: CDR1 MNHEY, CDR2 SMNVEV (reference sequence). The CDR3 is 14 amino acids. V was shortened by 3 bases and J by 4 bases, with 10 bases between the two germline ends. The CDR3 DNA reads as TGTGCCAGCAGTTTCAGGGTAGGGAATCAGCCCCAGCATTTT. Protein sequence: CASSFRVGNQPQHF.

The chain has TRBV6-6 and TRBJ1-6, with 10 bases identical to TRBD1. With V trimmed by 10 bases and J by 5 bases, 11 bases remained unmatched. CDR1 and CDR2 from the germline V gene are MNHNY and SVGAGI (reference sequence). The length of the CDR3 is 16 residues. The CDR3 DNA sequence: TGTGCCACTGGGACCGGGACAGGGGTGGATAATTCACCCCTCCACTTT. It translates to CATGTGTGVDNSPLHF.

The rearrangement links TRBV6-5 to TRBJ1-1, with 8 bases matching TRBD1. CDR1 MNHEY and CDR2 SVGAGI come from the germline V gene. CDR3 length: 13 residues. J was trimmed by 1 base and V by 10 bases; bases with no gene match: 5. As DNA, the CDR3 is TGTGCCACCAGGACAGGGCAGAACACTGAAGCTTTCTTT. Protein sequence: CATRTGQNTEAFF.